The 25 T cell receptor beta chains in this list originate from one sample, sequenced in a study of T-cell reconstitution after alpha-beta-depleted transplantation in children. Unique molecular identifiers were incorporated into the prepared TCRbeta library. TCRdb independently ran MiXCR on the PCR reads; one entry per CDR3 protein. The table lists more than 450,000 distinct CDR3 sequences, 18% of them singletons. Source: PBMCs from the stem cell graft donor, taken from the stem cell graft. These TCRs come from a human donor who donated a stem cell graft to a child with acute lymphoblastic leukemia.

The CDR3 region has the DNA TGTGCCAGCAGCCAACTTACAGGGGGTATTGCCAATGAGCAGTTCTTC. It encodes CASSQLTGGIANEQFF. This chain links TRBV3-1 with TRBJ2-1; 8 nucleotides line up with TRBD1. V lost 2 bases to trimming and J lost 6 bases; unmatched junction nucleotides: 9. Germline assignment: CDR1 LGHDT and CDR2 YNNKEL (reference sequence). CDR3 length: 16 amino acids.

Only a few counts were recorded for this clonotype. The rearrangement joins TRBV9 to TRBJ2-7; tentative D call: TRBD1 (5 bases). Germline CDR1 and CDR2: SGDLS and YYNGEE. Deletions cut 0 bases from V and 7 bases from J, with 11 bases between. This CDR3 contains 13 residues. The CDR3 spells CASSVDGAQEQYF. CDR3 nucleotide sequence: TGTGCCAGCAGCGTAGATGGGGCGCAGGAGCAGTACTTC.

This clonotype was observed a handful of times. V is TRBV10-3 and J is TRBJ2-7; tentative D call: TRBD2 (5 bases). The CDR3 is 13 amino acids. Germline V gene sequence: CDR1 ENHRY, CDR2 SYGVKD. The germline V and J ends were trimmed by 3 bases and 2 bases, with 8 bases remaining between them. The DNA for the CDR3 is TGTGCCATCAGTGACGCGCGGGCCTACGAGCAGTACTTC. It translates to CAISDARAYEQYF.

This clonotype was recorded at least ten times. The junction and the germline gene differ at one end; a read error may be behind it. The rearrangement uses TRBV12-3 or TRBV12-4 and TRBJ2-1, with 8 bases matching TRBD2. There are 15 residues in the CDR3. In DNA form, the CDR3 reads TGTGCCAGCAGGTTAGCGGGACTCTCCTACAATGAGCAGTTCTTC. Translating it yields CASRLAGLSYNEQFF.

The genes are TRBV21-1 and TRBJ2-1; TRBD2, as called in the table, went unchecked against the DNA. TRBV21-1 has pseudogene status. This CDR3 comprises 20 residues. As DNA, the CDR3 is TGTGCCAGCAGCAAAGTCCCAGGGGGAGTGGCGACTAGCGGGAGATATGAGCAGTTCTTC. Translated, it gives CASSKVPGGVATSGRYEQFF.

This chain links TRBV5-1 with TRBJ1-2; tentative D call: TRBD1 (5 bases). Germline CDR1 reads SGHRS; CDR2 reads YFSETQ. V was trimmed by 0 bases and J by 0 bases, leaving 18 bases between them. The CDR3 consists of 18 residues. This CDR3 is CASSLEGAGPGTNYGYTF. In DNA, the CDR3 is TGCGCCAGCAGCTTGGAAGGGGCAGGGCCCGGTACTAACTATGGCTACACCTTC.

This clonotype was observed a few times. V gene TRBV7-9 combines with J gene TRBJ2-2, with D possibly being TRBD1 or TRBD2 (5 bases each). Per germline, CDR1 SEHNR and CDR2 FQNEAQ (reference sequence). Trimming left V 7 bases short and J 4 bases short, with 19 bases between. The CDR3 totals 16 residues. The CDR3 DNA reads TGTGCCAGCAAACCAGTGTGGGGGAGCGGCACCGGGGAGCTGTTTTTT. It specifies CASKPVWGSGTGELFF.

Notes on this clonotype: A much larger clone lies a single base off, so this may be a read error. The CDR3, as DNA: TGTGCCAGCAGTTTCCACTATAGCAATCAGCCCCAGCATTTT. This codes for CASSFHYSNQPQHF. This chain links TRBV6-2 or TRBV6-3 with TRBJ1-5; D not certain. The CDR3 is 14 residues long. Germline V gene lookup returns CDR1 MNHEY and CDR2 SVGEGT. V lost 4 bases, J lost 0 bases, and 7 bases lay in between.

The CDR3 is CASSEQGQETQYF. In DNA form, the CDR3 reads TGCGCCAGCAGTGAACAGGGGCAAGAGACCCAGTACTTC. The J gene is TRBJ2-5, the V gene TRBV10-1, with 7 bases that match TRBD1. The germline V gene has CDR1 WNHNN and CDR2 SYGVQD (reference sequence). J was trimmed by 2 bases and V by 3 bases; bases with no gene match: 0. The CDR3 sequence is 13 residues long.

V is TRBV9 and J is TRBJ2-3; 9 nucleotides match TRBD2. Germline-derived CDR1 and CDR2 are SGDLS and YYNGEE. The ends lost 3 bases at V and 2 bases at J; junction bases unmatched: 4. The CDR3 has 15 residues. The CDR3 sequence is CASSAPSGVTDTQYF. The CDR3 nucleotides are TGTGCCAGCAGCGCACCTAGCGGGGTCACAGATACGCAGTATTTT. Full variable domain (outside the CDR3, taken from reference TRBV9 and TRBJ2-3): DSGVTQTPKHLITATGQRVTLRCSPRSGDLSVYWYQQSLDQGLQFLIQYYNGEERAKGNILERFSAQQFPDLHSELNLSSLELGDSALYFCASSAPSGVTDTQYFGPGTRLTVL.

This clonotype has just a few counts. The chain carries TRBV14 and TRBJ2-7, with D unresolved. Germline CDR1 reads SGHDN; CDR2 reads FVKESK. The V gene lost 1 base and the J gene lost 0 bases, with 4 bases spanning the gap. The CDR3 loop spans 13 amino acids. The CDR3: CASSQVNSYEQYF. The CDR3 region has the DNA TGTGCCAGCAGCCAAGTCAACTCCTACGAGCAGTACTTC.

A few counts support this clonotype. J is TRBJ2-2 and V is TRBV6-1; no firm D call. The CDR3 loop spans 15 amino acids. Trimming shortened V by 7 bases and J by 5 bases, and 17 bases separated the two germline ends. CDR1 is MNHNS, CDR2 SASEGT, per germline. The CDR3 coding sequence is TGTGCCAGCATGCAATGGACGGTGAAAACCGGGGAGCTGTTTTTT. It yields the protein CASMQWTVKTGELFF.

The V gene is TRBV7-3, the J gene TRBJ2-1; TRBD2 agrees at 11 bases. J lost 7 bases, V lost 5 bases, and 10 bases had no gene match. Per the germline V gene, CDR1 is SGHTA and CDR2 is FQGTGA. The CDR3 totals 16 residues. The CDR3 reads CASSPPLLAGANEQFF. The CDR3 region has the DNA TGTGCCAGCAGCCCCCCTCTACTAGCGGGAGCAAATGAGCAGTTCTTC.

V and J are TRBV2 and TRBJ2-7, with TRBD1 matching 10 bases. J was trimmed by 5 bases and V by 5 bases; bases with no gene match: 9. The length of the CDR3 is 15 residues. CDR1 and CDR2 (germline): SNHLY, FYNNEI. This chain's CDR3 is CASSFGQGEVDEQYF. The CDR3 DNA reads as TGTGCCAGCAGTTTCGGACAGGGGGAGGTCGACGAGCAGTACTTC.

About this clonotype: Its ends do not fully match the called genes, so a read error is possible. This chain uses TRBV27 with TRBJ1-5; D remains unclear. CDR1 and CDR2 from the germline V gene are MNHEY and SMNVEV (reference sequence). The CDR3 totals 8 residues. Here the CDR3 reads CASRGKSF. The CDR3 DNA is TGTGCCAGCAGGGGAAAGTCTTTT.

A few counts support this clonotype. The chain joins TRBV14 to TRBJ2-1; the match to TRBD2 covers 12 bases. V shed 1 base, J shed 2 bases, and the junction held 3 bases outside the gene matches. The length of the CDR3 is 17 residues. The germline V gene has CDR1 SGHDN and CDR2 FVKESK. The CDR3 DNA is TGTGCCAGCAGCCAAGTCCGACTAGCGGGAGCCTACAATGAGCAGTTCTTC. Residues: CASSQVRLAGAYNEQFF.

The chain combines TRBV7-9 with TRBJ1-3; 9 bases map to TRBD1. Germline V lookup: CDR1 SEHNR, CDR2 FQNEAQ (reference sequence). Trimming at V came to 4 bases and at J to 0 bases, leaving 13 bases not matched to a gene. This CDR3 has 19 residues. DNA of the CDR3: TGTGCCAGCAGCTCCGGGACAGGGAATGTTGCTCACTCTGGAAACACCATATATTTT. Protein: CASSSGTGNVAHSGNTIYF.

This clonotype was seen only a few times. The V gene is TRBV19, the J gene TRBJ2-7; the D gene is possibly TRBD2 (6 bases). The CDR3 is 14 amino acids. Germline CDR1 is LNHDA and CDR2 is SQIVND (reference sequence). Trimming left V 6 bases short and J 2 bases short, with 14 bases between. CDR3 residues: CASSPTLATYEQYF. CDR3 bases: TGTGCCAGTAGCCCCACCCTAGCGACCTACGAGCAGTACTTC.

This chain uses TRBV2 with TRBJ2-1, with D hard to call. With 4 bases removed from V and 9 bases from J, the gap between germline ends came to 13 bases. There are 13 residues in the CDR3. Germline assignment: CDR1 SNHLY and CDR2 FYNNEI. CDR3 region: CASSVITDSEQFF. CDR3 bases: TGTGCCAGCAGTGTCATAACAGATAGTGAGCAGTTCTTC. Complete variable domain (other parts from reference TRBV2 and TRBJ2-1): EPEVTQTPSHQVTQMGQEVILRCVPISNHLYFYWYRQILGQKVEFLVSFYNNEISEKSEIFDDQFSVERPDGSNFTLKIRSTKLEDSAMYFCASSVITDSEQFFGPGTRLTVL.

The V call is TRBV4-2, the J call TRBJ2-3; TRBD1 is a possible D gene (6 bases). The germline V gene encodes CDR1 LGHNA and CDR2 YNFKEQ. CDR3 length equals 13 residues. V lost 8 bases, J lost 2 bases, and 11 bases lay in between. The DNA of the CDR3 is TGTGCCAGCGGACCAGGGGTCACAGATACGCAGTATTTT. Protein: CASGPGVTDTQYF.

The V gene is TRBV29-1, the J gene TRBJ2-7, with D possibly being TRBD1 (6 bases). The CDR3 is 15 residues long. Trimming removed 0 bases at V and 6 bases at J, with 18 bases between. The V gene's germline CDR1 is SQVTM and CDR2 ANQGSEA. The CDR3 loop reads CSVEDWMGARGEQYF. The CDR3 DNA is TGCAGCGTTGAAGATTGGATGGGGGCTCGGGGCGAGCAGTACTTC.

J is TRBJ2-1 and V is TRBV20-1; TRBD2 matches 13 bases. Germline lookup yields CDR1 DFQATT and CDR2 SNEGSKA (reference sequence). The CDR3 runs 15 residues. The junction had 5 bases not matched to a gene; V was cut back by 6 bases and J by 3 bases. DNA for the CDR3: TGCAGTGCACCGGGACTAGCGGGGTTCTACAATGAGCAGTTCTTC. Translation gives CSAPGLAGFYNEQFF.

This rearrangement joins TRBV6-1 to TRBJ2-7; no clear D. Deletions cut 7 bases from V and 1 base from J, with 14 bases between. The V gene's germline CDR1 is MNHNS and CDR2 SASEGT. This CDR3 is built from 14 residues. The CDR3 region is CASMGNEASYEQYF. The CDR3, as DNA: TGTGCCAGCATGGGGAACGAAGCATCCTACGAGCAGTACTTC.

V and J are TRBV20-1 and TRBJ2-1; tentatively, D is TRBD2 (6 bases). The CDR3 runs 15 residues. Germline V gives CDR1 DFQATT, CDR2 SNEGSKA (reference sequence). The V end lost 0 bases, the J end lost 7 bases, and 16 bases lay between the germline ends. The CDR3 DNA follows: TGCAGTGCTAGAGATCTAAGCGGGCCTTGGAATGAGCAGTTCTTC. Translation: CSARDLSGPWNEQFF.

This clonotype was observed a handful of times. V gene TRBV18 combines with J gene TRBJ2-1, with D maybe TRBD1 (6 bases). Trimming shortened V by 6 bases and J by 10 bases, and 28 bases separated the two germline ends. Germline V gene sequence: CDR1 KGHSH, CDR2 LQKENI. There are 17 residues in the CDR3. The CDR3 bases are TGTGCCAGCTCCCAAGGTTCAGGGGTCCTACCAAGGGTAGAGCAGTTCTTC. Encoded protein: CASSQGSGVLPRVEQFF.